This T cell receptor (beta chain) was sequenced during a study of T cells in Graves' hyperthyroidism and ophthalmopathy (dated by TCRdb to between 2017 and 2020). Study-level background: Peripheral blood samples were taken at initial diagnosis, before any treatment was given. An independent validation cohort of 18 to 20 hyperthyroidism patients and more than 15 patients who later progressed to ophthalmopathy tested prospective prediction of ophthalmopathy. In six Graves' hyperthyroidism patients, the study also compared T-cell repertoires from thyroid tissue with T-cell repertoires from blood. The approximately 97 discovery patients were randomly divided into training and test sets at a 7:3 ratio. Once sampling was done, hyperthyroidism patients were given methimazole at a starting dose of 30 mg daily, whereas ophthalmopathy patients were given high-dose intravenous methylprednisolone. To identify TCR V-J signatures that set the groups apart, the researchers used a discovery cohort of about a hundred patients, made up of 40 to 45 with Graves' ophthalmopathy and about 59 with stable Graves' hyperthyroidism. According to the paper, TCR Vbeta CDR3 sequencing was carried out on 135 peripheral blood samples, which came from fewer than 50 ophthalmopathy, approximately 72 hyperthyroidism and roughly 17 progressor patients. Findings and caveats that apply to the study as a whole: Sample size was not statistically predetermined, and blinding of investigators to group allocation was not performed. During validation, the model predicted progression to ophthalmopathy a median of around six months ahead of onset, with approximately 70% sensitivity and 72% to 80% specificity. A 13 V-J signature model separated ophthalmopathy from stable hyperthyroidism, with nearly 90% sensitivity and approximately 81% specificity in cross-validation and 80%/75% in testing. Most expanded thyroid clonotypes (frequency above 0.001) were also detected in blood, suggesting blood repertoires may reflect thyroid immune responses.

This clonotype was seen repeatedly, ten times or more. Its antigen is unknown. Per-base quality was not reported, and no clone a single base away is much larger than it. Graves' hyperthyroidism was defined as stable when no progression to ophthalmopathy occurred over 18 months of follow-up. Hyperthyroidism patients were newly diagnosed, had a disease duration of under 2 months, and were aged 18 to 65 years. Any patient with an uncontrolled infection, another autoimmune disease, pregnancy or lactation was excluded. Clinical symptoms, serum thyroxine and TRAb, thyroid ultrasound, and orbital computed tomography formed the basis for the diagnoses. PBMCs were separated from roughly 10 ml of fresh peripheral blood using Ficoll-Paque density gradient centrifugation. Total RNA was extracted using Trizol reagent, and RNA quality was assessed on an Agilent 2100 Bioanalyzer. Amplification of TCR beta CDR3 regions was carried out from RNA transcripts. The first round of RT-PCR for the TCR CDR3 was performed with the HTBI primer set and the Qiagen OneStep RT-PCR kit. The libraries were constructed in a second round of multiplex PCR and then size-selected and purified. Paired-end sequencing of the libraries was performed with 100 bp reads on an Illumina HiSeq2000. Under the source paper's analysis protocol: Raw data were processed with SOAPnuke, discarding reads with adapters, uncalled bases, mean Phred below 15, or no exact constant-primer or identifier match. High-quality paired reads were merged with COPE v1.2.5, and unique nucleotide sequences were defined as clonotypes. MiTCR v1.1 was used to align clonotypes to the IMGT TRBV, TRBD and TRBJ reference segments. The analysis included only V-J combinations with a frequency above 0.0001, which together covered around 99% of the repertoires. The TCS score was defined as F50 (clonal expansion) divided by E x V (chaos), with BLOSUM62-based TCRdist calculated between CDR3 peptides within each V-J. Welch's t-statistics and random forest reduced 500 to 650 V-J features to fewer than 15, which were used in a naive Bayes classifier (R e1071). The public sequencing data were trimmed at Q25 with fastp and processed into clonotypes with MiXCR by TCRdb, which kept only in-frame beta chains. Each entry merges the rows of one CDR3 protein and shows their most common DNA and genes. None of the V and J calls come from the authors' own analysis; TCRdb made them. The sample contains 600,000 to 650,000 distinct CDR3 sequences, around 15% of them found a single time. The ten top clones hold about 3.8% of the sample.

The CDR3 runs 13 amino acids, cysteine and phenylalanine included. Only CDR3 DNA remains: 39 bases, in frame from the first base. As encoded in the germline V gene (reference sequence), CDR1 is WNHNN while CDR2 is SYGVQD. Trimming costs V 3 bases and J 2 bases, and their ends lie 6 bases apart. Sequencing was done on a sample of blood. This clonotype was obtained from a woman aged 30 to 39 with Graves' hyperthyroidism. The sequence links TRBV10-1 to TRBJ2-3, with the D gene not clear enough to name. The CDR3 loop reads CASSEKVTDTQYF. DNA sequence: TGCGCCAGCAGTGAAAAGGTCACAGATACGCAGTATTTT.